The rows below give T cell receptor beta chains drawn from one sample of a study of T-cell memory formation after mild COVID-19. One entry per CDR3 protein, called by TCRdb with MiXCR from the 5' RACE reads. Among about 560,000 distinct CDR3 sequences listed, less than 25% were seen once. The sample comprised PBMCs or a T cell subset sorted from them (not recorded which). All receptors come from an adult woman who had mild COVID-19 (a few samples of this study predate the infection). Cell type and time point are not known. Both conserved end residues are part of each CDR3. A D gene is named only where the DNA matches it firmly. The size of a clone is reported for some rows only, either as once, few or many, or as a class for expanded clones.

v_gene	j_gene	d_gene	abundance	CDR3aa	CDR3nt
TRBV28	TRBJ2-3	TRBD1	NA	CASSSGTGSSAQYF	TGTGCCAGCAGTTCCGGGACAGGGAGCTCCGCGCAGTATTTT
TRBV20-1	TRBJ2-7	NA	few	CSARWRAASAYEQYF	TGCAGTGCTAGATGGAGGGCAGCCTCCGCCTACGAGCAGTACTTC
TRBV19	TRBJ2-7	NA	many	CASSVLGTPEVKQYF	TGTGCCAGTAGTGTCCTCGGGACACCCGAGGTGAAGCAGTACTTC
TRBV7-9	TRBJ2-1	NA	many	CASSTGTFNEQFF	TGTGCCAGCAGCACCGGGACTTTCAATGAGCAGTTCTTC
TRBV9	TRBJ2-3	TRBD2	few	CASSRGAGAHDTQYF	TGTGCCAGCTCCCGGGGAGCGGGGGCGCACGATACGCAGTATTTT
TRBV12-3/TRBV12-4	TRBJ1-5	TRBD1	NA	CASSQRTGTGRQPQHF	TGTGCCAGCAGCCAGAGGACCGGGACAGGGAGACAGCCCCAGCATTTT
TRBV9	TRBJ2-7	TRBD2	few	CASSASGTTTYEQYF	TGTGCCAGCAGCGCTTCCGGGACTACGACCTACGAGCAGTACTTC
TRBV28	TRBJ2-1	NA	few	CASTGGDADLYNEQFF	TGTGCCAGCACCGGGGGAGATGCCGATCTCTACAATGAGCAGTTCTTC
TRBV6-1	TRBJ2-5	TRBD1	NA	CASSLGQAVETQYF	TGTGCCAGCAGCCTAGGACAGGCTGTAGAGACCCAGTACTTC
TRBV7-2	TRBJ2-1	NA	NA	CASSSRRTDEQFF	TGTGCCAGCAGCTCTCGACGGACGGATGAGCAGTTCTTC
TRBV5-6	TRBJ2-7	TRBD1	NA	CASSLWGTGNEQYF	TGTGCCAGCAGCTTATGGGGGACAGGGAACGAGCAGTACTTC
TRBV25-1	TRBJ1-1	NA	few	CASSEFGSNTEAFF	TGTGCCAGCAGTGAATTTGGGTCGAACACTGAAGCTTTCTTT
TRBV7-9	TRBJ2-7	NA	few	CASSSRQGLYEQYF	TGTGCCAGCAGCTCTAGACAGGGACTCTACGAGCAGTACTTC
TRBV7-3	TRBJ2-3	NA	few	CASSLRGRGTDTQYF	TGTGCCAGCAGCTTAAGGGGACGGGGGACAGATACGCAGTATTTT
TRBV5-1	TRBJ2-6	NA	NA	CASSPRTLSSGANVLTF	TGCGCCAGCAGCCCGAGGACACTCAGCTCTGGGGCCAACGTCCTGACTTTC
TRBV5-1	TRBJ2-1	NA	once	CASSLAKVTGVNEQFF	TGCGCCAGCAGCTTGGCCAAGGTGACCGGGGTCAATGAGCAGTTCTTC
TRBV12-3/TRBV12-4	TRBJ1-1	TRBD1	few	CASSPLDRGTEAFF	TGTGCCAGCAGTCCCCTGGACAGGGGCACTGAAGCTTTCTTT
TRBV24-1	TRBJ2-6	TRBD1	NA	CATSKKRGQGDGANVLTF	TGTGCCACCAGTAAAAAAAGAGGACAGGGGGATGGGGCCAACGTCCTGACTTTC
TRBV4-2	TRBJ2-2	NA	NA	CASSQDPGQRVTGELFF	TGTGCCAGCAGCCAAGATCCGGGACAGCGGGTCACCGGGGAGCTGTTTTTT
TRBV9	TRBJ2-6	TRBD1	NA	CASSVSLGTGAFGMADPNVLTF	TGTGCCAGCAGCGTAAGCTTGGGGACAGGGGCTTTCGGTATGGCTGACCCCAACGTCCTGACTTTC
TRBV5-1	TRBJ1-2	NA	NA	CASSLKSRADSTIYGYTF	TGCGCCAGCAGCTTGAAGTCCAGAGCGGACAGTACCATCTATGGCTACACCTTC
TRBV27	TRBJ2-1	TRBD2	NA	CASTSGTSSYNEQFF	TGTGCCAGCACTTCCGGGACTAGCTCCTACAATGAGCAGTTCTTC